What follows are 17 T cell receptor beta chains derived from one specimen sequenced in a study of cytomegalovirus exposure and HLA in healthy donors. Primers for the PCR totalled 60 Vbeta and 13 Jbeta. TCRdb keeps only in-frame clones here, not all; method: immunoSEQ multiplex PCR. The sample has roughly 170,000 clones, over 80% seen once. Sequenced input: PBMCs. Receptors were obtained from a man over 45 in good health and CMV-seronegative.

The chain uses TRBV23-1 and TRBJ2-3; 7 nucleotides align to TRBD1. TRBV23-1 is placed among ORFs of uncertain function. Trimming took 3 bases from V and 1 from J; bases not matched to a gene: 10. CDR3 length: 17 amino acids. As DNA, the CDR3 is TGCGCCAGCAGTCAGCGCAGGGGGAGTAAACGCACAGATACGCAGTATTTT. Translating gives CASSQRRGSKRTDTQYF.

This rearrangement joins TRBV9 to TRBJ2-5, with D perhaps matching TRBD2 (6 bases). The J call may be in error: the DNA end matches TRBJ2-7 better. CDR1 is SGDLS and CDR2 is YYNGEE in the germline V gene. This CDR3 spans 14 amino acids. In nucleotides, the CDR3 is TGTGCCAGCAGCGTAGAGACGGGGGTGGGCGAGCAGTACTTC. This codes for CASSVETGVGEQYF.

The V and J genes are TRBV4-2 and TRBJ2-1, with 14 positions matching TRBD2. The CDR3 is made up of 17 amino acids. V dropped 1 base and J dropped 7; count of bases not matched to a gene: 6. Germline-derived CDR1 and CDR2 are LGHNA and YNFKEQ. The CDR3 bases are TGTGCCAGCAGCCAAGTTGGGACTAGCGGGAGCCTGAATGAGCAGTTCTTC. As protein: CASSQVGTSGSLNEQFF.

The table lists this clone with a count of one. CDR3 sequence reads: CASSLDRHSTGELFF. DNA for the CDR3: TGTGCCAGCAGCTTAGATCGGCACAGTACCGGGGAGCTGTTTTTT. The chain is built from TRBV11-2 and TRBJ2-2; unclear D gene. Germline-derived CDR1 and CDR2 are SGHAT and FQNNGV. This CDR3 spans 15 amino acids. V was clipped by 0 bases and J by 5 bases, with 10 bases between them.

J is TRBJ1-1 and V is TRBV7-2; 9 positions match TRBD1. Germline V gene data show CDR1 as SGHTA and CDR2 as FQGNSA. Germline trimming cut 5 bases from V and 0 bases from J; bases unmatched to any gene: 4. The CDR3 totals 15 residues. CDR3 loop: CASSGQGQVNTEAFF. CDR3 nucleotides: TGTGCCAGCAGCGGACAGGGGCAAGTGAACACTGAAGCTTTCTTT.

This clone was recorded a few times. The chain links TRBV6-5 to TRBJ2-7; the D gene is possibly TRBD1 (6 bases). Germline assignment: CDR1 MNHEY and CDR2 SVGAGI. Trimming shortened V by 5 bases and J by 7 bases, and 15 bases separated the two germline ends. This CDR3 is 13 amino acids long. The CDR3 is CASSETGRREQYF. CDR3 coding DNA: TGTGCCAGCAGTGAAACAGGGCGAAGGGAGCAGTACTTC.

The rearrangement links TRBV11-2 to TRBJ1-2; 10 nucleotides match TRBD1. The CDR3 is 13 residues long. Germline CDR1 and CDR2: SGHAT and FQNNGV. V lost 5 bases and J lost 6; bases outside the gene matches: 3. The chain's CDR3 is CASSQGQGHGYTF. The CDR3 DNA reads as TGTGCCAGCAGCCAGGGACAGGGGCATGGCTACACCTTC.

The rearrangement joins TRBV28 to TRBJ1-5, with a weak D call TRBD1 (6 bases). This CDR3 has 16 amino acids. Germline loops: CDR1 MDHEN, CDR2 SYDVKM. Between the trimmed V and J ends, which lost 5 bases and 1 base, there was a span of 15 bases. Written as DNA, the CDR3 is TGTGCCAGCAGTGCAACAGGGACGGGGAGCAATCAGCCCCAGCATTTT. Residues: CASSATGTGSNQPQHF.

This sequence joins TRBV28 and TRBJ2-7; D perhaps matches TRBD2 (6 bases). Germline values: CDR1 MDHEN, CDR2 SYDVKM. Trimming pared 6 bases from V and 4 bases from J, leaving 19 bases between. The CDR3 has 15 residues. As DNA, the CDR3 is TGTGCCAGCAGGGGCATTGGGGGAGGATTTTACGAGCAGTACTTC. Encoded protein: CASRGIGGGFYEQYF.

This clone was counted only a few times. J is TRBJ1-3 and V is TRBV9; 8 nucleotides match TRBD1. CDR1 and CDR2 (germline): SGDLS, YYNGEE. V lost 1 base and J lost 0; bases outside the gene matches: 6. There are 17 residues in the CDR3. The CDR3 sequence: CASSVRGDRPSGNTIYF. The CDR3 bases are TGTGCCAGCAGCGTACGGGGGGACAGGCCCTCTGGAAACACCATATATTTT.

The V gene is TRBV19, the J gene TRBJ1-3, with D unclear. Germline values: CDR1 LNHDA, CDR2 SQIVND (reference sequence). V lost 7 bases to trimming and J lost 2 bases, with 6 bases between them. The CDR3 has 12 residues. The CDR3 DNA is TGTGCCAGTACCACACCTGGAAACACCATATATTTT. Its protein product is CASTTPGNTIYF.

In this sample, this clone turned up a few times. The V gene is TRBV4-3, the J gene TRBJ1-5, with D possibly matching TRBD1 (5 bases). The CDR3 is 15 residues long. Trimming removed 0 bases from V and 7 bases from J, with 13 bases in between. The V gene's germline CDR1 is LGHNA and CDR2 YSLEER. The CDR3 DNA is TGCGCCAGCAGCCAAGATGGAGGGAGGGGACAGCCCCAGCATTTT. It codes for CASSQDGGRGQPQHF.

The CDR3 is CASSPGTGNTEAFF. The CDR3 DNA sequence: TGCGCCAGCAGCCCGGGGACAGGGAACACTGAAGCTTTCTTT. This chain joins TRBV5-1 and TRBJ1-1; 8 bases line up with TRBD1. The ends lost 4 bases at V and 1 base at J; junction bases unmatched: 3. Per germline, CDR1 SGHRS and CDR2 YFSETQ. The CDR3 has 14 amino acids.

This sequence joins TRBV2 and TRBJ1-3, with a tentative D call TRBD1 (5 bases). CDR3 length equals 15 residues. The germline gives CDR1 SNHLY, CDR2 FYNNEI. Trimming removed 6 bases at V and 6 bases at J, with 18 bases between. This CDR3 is CASRRDLVSENTIYF. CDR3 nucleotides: TGTGCCAGCAGGCGGGACTTGGTCTCCGAAAACACCATATATTTT.

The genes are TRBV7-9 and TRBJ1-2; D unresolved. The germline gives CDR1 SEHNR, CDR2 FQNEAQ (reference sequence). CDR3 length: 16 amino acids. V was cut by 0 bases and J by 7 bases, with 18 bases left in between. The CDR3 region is CASSLAGEQIRGGYTF. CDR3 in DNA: TGTGCCAGCAGCTTAGCAGGTGAACAAATCCGGGGTGGCTACACCTTC.

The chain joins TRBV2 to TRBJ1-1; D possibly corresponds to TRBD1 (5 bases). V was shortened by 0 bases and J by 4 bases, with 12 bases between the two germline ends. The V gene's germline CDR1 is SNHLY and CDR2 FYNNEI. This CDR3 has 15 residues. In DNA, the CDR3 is TGTGCCAGCAGTGAAGCTTCGGGGGTCGGCACTGAAGCTTTCTTT. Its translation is CASSEASGVGTEAFF.

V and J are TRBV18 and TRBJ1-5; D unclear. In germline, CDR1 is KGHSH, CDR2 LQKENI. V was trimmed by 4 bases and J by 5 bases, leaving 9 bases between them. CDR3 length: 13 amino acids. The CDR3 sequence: CASSRGEDQPQHF. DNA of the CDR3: TGTGCCAGCTCACGTGGGGAGGATCAGCCCCAGCATTTT.